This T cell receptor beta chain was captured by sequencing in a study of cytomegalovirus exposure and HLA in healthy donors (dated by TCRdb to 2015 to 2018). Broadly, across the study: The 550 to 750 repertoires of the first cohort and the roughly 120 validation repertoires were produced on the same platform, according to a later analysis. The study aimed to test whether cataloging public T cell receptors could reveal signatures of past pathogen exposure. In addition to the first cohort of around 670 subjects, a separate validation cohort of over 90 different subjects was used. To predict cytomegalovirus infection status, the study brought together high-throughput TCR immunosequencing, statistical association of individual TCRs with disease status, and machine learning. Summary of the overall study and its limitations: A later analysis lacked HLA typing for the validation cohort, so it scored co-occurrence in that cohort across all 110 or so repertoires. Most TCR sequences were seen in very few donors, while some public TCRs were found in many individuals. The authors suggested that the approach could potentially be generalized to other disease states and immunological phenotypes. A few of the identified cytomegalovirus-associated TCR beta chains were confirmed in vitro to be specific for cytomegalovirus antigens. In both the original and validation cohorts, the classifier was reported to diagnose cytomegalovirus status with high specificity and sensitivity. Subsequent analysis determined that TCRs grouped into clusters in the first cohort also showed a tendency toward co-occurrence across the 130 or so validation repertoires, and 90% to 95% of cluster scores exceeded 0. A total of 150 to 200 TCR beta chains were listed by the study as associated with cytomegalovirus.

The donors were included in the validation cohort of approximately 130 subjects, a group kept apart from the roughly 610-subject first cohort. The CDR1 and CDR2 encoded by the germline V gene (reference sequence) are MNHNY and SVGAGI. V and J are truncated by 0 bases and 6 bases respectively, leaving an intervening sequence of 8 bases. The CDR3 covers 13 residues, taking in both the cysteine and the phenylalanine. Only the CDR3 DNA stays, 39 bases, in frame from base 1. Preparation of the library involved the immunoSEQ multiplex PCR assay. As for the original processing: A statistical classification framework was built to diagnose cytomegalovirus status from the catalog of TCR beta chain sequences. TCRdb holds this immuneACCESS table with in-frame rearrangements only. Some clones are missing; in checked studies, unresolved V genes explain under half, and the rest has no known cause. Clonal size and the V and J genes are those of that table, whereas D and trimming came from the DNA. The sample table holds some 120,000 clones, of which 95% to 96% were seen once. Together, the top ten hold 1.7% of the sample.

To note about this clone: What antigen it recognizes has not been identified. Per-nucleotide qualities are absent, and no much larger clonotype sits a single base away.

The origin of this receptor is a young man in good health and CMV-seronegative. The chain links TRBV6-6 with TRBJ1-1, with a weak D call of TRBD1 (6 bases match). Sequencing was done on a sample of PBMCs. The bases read TGTGCCAGCAGTTACTCGACAGGTGCTGAAGCTTTCTTT. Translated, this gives CASSYSTGAEAFF.